This TCR beta chain was identified during a study of blood T cell repertoires in COVID-19. Participant-reported clinical history was the basis for cohort assignment. The ends lost 2 bases at V and 5 bases at J; junction bases unmatched: 5. Germline-derived CDR1 and CDR2 are SGHTA and FQGNSA. The CDR3 consists of 14 residues. This table comes from immunoSEQ multiplex PCR, and its TCRdb copy is limited to in-frame clones, with some not included. This table has fewer than 450,000 clones, 88% appearing once. The genes are TRBV7-2 and TRBJ1-1, with TRBD1 identical over 7 bases. The clonotype originates from a woman aged 18-29 years who had recovered from COVID-19. Sequencing used PBMCs or T cells enriched from blood (not recorded which). The CDR3 sequence is CASSLSLTGTEAFF. DNA for the CDR3: TGTGCCAGCAGCTTATCCTTGACAGGGACTGAAGCTTTCTTT.